This is a list of T cell receptor beta chains from one sample in a study of shared T cell receptors in the human thymus. Produced via immunoSEQ multiplex PCR; TCRdb's table is partial and in-frame only. The data hold fewer than 700,000 clones, with 85% to 90% observed a single time. A further study also used this sample, focusing on human thymus T cells.

The material sequenced was thymocytes. These receptors came from a boy in the first two years of life with a congenital heart defect. The CDR3 runs from the conserved cysteine through the conserved F or W. D genes are given only for firm matches. Only some rows state a clone size, as once, few, many or a class for expanded clones.

clone size | J gene | D gene | V gene | CDR3 DNA | CDR3 protein
NA | TRBJ1-2 | NA | TRBV5-1 | TGCGCCAGCAGCTTTACAACTAACTATGGCTACACCTTC | CASSFTTNYGYTF
NA | TRBJ1-5 | NA | TRBV27 | TGTGCCAGCAGTTCCCACCGGGACTTAATAATGGGCGGCAATCAGCCCCAGCATTTT | CASSSHRDLIMGGNQPQHF
few | TRBJ2-7 | TRBD1 | TRBV11-2 | TGTGCCAGCAGCCGGGACAGGGGGCACCTAAACCCCTACGAGCAGTACTTC | CASSRDRGHLNPYEQYF
NA | TRBJ2-1 | NA | TRBV25-1 | TGTGCCAGCAGTGAACTACCGAGCTCCTACAATGAGCAGTTCTTC | CASSELPSSYNEQFF
NA | TRBJ1-1 | TRBD1 | TRBV19 | TGTGCCAGTAGCCACAGGGGATCCACTGAAGCTTTCTTT | CASSHRGSTEAFF
NA | TRBJ2-7 | TRBD2 | TRBV28 | TGTGCCAGCACCCAAGGGCTAGCGGGAGGGATGAACGAGCAGTACTTC | CASTQGLAGGMNEQYF
NA | TRBJ1-5 | TRBD1 | TRBV6-5 | TGTGCCAGCAGCCCGGGGACAGTTAATCAGCCCCAGCATTTT | CASSPGTVNQPQHF
NA | TRBJ2-3 | TRBD2 | TRBV5-6 | TGTGCCAGCAGCTGGGGGGAGGGGATTACAGATACGCAGTATTTT | CASSWGEGITDTQYF
NA | TRBJ2-3 | NA | TRBV19 | TGTGCCAGTAGTACTTCTAAGCAAGAACGGGTCCGGGGCACAGATACGCAGTATTTT | CASSTSKQERVRGTDTQYF
NA | TRBJ2-1 | TRBD2 | TRBV6-6 | TGTGCCAGCAGTTCGGGACTAGCGGACTACAATGAGCAGTTCTTC | CASSSGLADYNEQFF
NA | TRBJ1-1 | NA | TRBV7-9 | TGTGCCAGCAGCTTAGTTCTGCGGGGGCCGAACACTGAAGCTTTCTTT | CASSLVLRGPNTEAFF
NA | TRBJ2-1 | TRBD2 | TRBV29-1 | TGCAGCGTACGGACTAGCGGGAGGTCAAGCTCCTACAATGAGCAGTTCTTC | CSVRTSGRSSSYNEQFF
NA | TRBJ2-7 | TRBD2 | TRBV7-2 | TGTGCCAGCAGCTCCGAGCGGGAGGAAGAGTTCGACGAGCAGTACTTC | CASSSEREEEFDEQYF
NA | TRBJ2-7 | NA | TRBV7-2 | TGTGCCAGCAGCTTATCCAGGACAGCCACCTACGAGCAGTACTTC | CASSLSRTATYEQYF
NA | TRBJ1-1 | TRBD1 | TRBV10-2 | TGCGCCAGCGGGAGGACAGGGGCTACTGAAGCTTTCTTT | CASGRTGATEAFF
NA | TRBJ2-7 | TRBD2 | TRBV7-6 | TGTGCCAGCAGCTTAGGGACTAGCGGGGGCCAGGGGTACGAGCAGTACTTC | CASSLGTSGGQGYEQYF
NA | TRBJ1-2 | TRBD1 | TRBV9 | TGTGCCAGCAGCGTAGAGGGGGGGACAGGGGGCCTTGGCTACACCTTC | CASSVEGGTGGLGYTF
NA | TRBJ1-1 | TRBD1 | TRBV5-4 | TGTGCCAGCAGCTTGGGGGTACAGGGGGACACTGAAGCTTTCTTT | CASSLGVQGDTEAFF
NA | TRBJ2-7 | TRBD2 | TRBV4-3 | TGCGCCAGCAGCACTTCCGAGGTAGCGGGAGTGCGGTCCTACGAGCAGTACTTC | CASSTSEVAGVRSYEQYF
NA | TRBJ2-3 | TRBD2 | TRBV27 | TGTGCCAGCAGTTTCCGAGTGGGGCTAGCGGGAGCTTCTAGCACAGATACGCAGTATTTT | CASSFRVGLAGASSTDTQYF
NA | TRBJ2-3 | TRBD2 | TRBV27 | TGTGCCAGCAAATGGCGGGAGGAAAGCACAGATACGCAGTATTTT | CASKWREESTDTQYF
NA | TRBJ2-5 | TRBD2 | TRBV27 | TGTGCCAGCAGTCCCCGGACTAGCGGGGGACAAGAGACCCAGTACTTC | CASSPRTSGGQETQYF
once | TRBJ2-3 | TRBD1 | TRBV5-1 | TGCGCCAGCAGCTTTGGACAGGGGGGAATAGATACGCAGTATTTT | CASSFGQGGIDTQYF
few | TRBJ1-1 | NA | TRBV4-2 | TGTGCCAGCAGCCAAGATTATCGAAAGGAGGGGTCGAACACTGAAGCTTTCTTT | CASSQDYRKEGSNTEAFF
NA | TRBJ1-1 | NA | TRBV27 | TGTGCCAGCAGTTCTCCTGGACTGTCCACTGAAGCTTTCTTT | CASSSPGLSTEAFF
NA | TRBJ2-3 | TRBD2 | TRBV28 | TGTGCCAGCAGTCCCAATTGGCTAGCGGGAGGGCCGGGCACAGATACGCAGTATTTT | CASSPNWLAGGPGTDTQYF
NA | TRBJ1-2 | NA | TRBV28 | TGTGCCAGCAGGAACCGGGGGGCTGACTATGGCTACACCTTC | CASRNRGADYGYTF
NA | TRBJ2-1 | NA | TRBV28 | TGTGCCAGCATCGGGGTGGCCTACAATGAGCAGTTCTTC | CASIGVAYNEQFF
NA | TRBJ1-4 | NA | TRBV5-6 | TGTGCCAGCAGCGTCGTGGGGGGGCTGGATGAAAAACTGTTTTTT | CASSVVGGLDEKLFF
NA | TRBJ2-3 | NA | TRBV20-1 | TGCAGTGGGAGGAGGGCTCGTACGCAGTATTTT | CSGRRARTQYF
NA | TRBJ2-5 | TRBD2 | TRBV7-9 | TGTGCCAGCAGCCGACCCCGACTAGCGGGAGGGTCTGAGGGAGAGACCCAGTACTTC | CASSRPRLAGGSEGETQYF
once | TRBJ1-2 | NA | TRBV20-1 | TGCAGTGACGGTTTATGGTATGGCTACACCTTC | CSDGLWYGYTF
NA | TRBJ1-1 | NA | TRBV30 | TGTGCCTGGGGCCCCCTCAGGGGTCCCCAGATGAACACTGAAGCTTTCTTT | CAWGPLRGPQMNTEAFF
NA | TRBJ2-7 | NA | TRBV5-1 | TGCGCCAGCAGCGATGGACACGACGAGCAGTACTTC | CASSDGHDEQYF
NA | TRBJ2-1 | TRBD1 | TRBV5-1 | TGCGCCAGCAGCACGAACAGGGGGGATGAGCAGTTCTTC | CASSTNRGDEQFF
NA | TRBJ2-7 | TRBD2 | TRBV28 | TGTGCCAGCAGCCTACGCCCGGGCCTAGCGGAGAGGATAAGCTCCTACGAGCAGTACTTC | CASSLRPGLAERISSYEQYF
NA | TRBJ2-1 | TRBD2 | TRBV25-1 | TGTGCCAGCAGTGAAAACTGGACTAGCGGGGTCTACAATGAGCAGTTCTTC | CASSENWTSGVYNEQFF
NA | TRBJ2-1 | NA | TRBV7-2 | TGTGCCAGCAGCCCGCTACCTCAGGGCAATGAGCAGTTCTTC | CASSPLPQGNEQFF
NA | TRBJ2-7 | TRBD2 | TRBV27 | TGTGCCAGCATCGGGGGGAAGTTTTCGGCGGAACTCTCCGAGCAGTACTTC | CASIGGKFSAELSEQYF
NA | TRBJ1-1 | NA | TRBV6-6 | TGTGCCAGCAGTTACCCCGGGATGCCACAGGGAGAAGCTTTCTTT | CASSYPGMPQGEAFF
NA | TRBJ2-3 | NA | TRBV28 | TGTGCCAGCGGAGCGGATACGCAGTATTTT | CASGADTQYF
NA | TRBJ2-1 | NA | TRBV28 | TGTGCCAGCATCTCCGAGGGATACCCCCCTTTATACAATGAGCAGTTCTTC | CASISEGYPPLYNEQFF
once | TRBJ1-2 | NA | TRBV18 | TGTGCCAGCTCCCCGGGACTTTTCTATGGCTACACCTTC | CASSPGLFYGYTF
NA | TRBJ1-2 | TRBD1 | TRBV30 | TGTGCCTGGAGCCAAAAGGGGGCCCAGGATGGCTACACCTTC | CAWSQKGAQDGYTF
NA | TRBJ2-7 | TRBD1 | TRBV20-1 | TGCAGTGCTAGGACAGGGGGCGAGCAGTACTTC | CSARTGGEQYF
few | TRBJ1-4 | NA | TRBV6-1 | TGTGCCAGCAGTGGGCCGTGCAGGGTACCTAATGAAAAACTGTTTTTT | CASSGPCRVPNEKLFF
NA | TRBJ2-7 | NA | TRBV6-4 | TGTGCCAGCAGTGACTACCTGAGCTCCTACGAGCAGTACTTC | CASSDYLSSYEQYF
NA | TRBJ2-3 | NA | TRBV15 | TGTGCCACCAGCAGAGATCTTCAGGTCAGGTCCCCCTTCAGCACAGATACGCAGTATTTT | CATSRDLQVRSPFSTDTQYF
NA | TRBJ1-6 | NA | TRBV6-1 | TGTGCCAGCTCTTTGGGGGGGGCTGGGGATTCACCCCTCCACTTT | CASSLGGAGDSPLHF
NA | TRBJ2-3 | TRBD2 | TRBV5-4 | TGTGCCAGCCCGGGACTAGCGGGAGGGAAGACAGATACGCAGTATTTT | CASPGLAGGKTDTQYF
NA | TRBJ2-5 | NA | TRBV6-1 | TGTGCCAGCAGTGGAAGGAGGGAGACCCAGTACTTC | CASSGRRETQYF
NA | TRBJ2-5 | NA | TRBV10-3 | TGTGCCATCAGTCGGGGAAATAGAATTGGCCCCCAAGAGACCCAGTACTTC | CAISRGNRIGPQETQYF
NA | TRBJ2-5 | NA | TRBV5-1 | TGCGCCAGCCGAAGCGGGTCAGAAGAGACCCAGTACTTC | CASRSGSEETQYF